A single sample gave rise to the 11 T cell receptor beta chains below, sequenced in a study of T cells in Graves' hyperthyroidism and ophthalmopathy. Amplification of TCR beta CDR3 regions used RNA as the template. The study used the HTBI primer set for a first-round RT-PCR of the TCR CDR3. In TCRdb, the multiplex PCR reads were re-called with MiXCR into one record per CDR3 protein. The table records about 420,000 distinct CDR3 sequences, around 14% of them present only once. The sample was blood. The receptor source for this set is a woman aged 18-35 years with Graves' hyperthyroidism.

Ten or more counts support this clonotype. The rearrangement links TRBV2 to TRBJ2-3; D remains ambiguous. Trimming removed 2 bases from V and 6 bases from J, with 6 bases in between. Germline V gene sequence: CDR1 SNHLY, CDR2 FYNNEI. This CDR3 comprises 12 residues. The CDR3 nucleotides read TGTGCCAGCAGTGAACCCTCGGATACGCAGTATTTT. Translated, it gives CASSEPSDTQYF.

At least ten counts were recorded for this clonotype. This CDR3 reads CASSQEMTETQYF. CDR3 DNA: TGTGCCAGCAGCCAGGAAATGACGGAGACCCAGTACTTC. This chain links TRBV3-1 with TRBJ2-5; no clear D gene. V lost 3 bases to trimming and J lost 5 bases, with 10 bases between them. The V gene's germline CDR1 is LGHDT and CDR2 YNNKEL (reference sequence). The CDR3 length is 13 residues.

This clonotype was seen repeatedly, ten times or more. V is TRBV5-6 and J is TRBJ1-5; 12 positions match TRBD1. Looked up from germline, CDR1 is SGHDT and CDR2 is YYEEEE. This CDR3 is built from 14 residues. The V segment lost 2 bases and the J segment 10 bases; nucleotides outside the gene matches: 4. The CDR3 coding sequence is TGTGCCAGCAGCTTCGGGACAGGGGGCAATCCCCAGCATTTT. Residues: CASSFGTGGNPQHF. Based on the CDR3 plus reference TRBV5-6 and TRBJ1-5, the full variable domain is DAGVTQSPTHLIKTRGQQVTLRCSPKSGHDTVSWYQQALGQGPQFIFQYYEEEERQRGNFPDRFSGHQFPNYSSELNVNALLLGDSALYLCASSFGTGGNPQHFGDGTRLSIL.

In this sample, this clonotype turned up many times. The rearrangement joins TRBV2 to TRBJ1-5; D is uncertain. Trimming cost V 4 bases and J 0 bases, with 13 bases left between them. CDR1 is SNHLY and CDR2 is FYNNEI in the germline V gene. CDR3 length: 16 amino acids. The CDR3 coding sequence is TGTGCCAGCAGTGGGGAAGGTTGGGCTAGCAATCAGCCCCAGCATTTT. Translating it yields CASSGEGWASNQPQHF. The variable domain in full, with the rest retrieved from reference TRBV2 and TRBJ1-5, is EPEVTQTPSHQVTQMGQEVILRCVPISNHLYFYWYRQILGQKVEFLVSFYNNEISEKSEIFDDQFSVERPDGSNFTLKIRSTKLEDSAMYFCASSGEGWASNQPQHFGDGTRLSIL.

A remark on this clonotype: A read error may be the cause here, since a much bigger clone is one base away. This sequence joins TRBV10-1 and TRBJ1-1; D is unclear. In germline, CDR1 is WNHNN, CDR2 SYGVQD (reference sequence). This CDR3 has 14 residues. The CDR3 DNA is TGCGCCAGCAGTGACGGAACCTCGAACGCTGAAGCTTTCTTT. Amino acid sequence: CASSDGTSNAEAFF.

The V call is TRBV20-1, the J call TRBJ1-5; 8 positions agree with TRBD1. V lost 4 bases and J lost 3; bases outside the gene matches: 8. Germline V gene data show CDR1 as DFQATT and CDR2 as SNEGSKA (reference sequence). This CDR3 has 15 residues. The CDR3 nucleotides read TGCAGTGCTAAGAGACAGGGGAATACCAATCAGCCCCAGCATTTT. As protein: CSAKRQGNTNQPQHF.

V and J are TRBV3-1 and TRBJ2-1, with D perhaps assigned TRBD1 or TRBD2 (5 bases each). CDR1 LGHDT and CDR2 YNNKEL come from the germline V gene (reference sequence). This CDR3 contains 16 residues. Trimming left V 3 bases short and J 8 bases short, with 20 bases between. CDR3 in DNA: TGTGCCAGCAGCCAGCGGGCGACAGCCTTCCGGGATGAGCAGTTCTTC. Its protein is CASSQRATAFRDEQFF.

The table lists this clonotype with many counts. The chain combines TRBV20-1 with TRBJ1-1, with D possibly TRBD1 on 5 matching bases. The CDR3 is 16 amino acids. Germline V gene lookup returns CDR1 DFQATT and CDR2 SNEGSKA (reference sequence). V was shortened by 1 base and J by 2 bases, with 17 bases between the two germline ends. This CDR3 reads CSARVIGGLSNTEAFF. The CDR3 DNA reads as TGCAGTGCTAGAGTAATCGGGGGTCTTTCTAACACTGAAGCTTTCTTT.

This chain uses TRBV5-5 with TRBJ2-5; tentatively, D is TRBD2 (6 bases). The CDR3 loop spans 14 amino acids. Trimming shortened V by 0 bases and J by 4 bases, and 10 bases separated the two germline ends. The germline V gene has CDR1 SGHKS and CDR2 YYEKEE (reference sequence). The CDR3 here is CASSLVRGGETQYF. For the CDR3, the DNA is TGTGCCAGCAGCTTGGTACGGGGAGGAGAGACCCAGTACTTC.

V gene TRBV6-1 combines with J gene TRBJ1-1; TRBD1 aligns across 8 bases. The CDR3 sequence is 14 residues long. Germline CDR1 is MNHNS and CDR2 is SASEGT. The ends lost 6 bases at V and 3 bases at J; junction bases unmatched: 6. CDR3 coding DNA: TGTGCCAGCAGGAGGACAGGGCAGGACACTGAAGCTTTCTTT. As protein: CASRRTGQDTEAFF.

The CDR3 here is CASSPGTSGREETQYF. In nucleotides, the CDR3 is TGTGCCAGCAGTCCCGGGACTAGCGGGAGGGAGGAGACCCAGTACTTC. The J gene is TRBJ2-5, the V gene TRBV28, with 16 bases lining up with TRBD2. The CDR3 has 16 residues. The trim removed 5 bases at V and 5 bases at J, leaving 5 bases unmatched. Per germline, CDR1 MDHEN and CDR2 SYDVKM.